The 10 T cell receptor beta chains below come from one sample, sequenced in a study of blood T cell repertoires in COVID-19. Method: immunoSEQ multiplex PCR; TCRdb's copy keeps in-frame clones and lacks some. The sample consists of about 300,000 clones, just over 85% of them appearing once. Sequencing was done on a sample of PBMCs or T cells enriched from blood (not recorded which). These receptors were collected from a woman aged 18-35 years who had recovered from COVID-19.

In this sample, this clone turned up a few times. This rearrangement joins TRBV9 to TRBJ2-7; 7 bases are shared with TRBD2. CDR3 length equals 14 residues. The V and J ends lost 4 bases and 6 bases, in that order; junction bases with no gene match: 10. Germline CDR1 is SGDLS and CDR2 is YYNGEE. As DNA, the CDR3 is TGTGCCAGCAGCAGACTAGCCGGTTCTGCCGAGCAGTACTTC. It specifies CASSRLAGSAEQYF.

The chain carries TRBV18 and TRBJ1-3; no firm D call. V lost 3 bases and J 0 bases, leaving 15 bases between the germline ends. The CDR3 spans 17 residues. The germline V gene encodes CDR1 KGHSH and CDR2 LQKENI. The CDR3 reads CASSPDSGGFSGNTIYF. CDR3 nucleotides: TGTGCCAGCTCACCGGACTCGGGCGGGTTCTCTGGAAACACCATATATTTT.

The chain's CDR3 is CASSLKGTGDNYGYTF. Here the CDR3 DNA reads TGCGCCAGCAGCCTGAAGGGGACAGGGGATAACTATGGCTACACCTTC. The chain couples TRBV5-1 to TRBJ1-2; 10 bases agree with TRBD1. CDR1 SGHRS and CDR2 YFSETQ come from the germline V gene. This CDR3 region has 16 residues. J gave up 1 base and V 4 bases, and 7 bases lay outside the gene matches.

The chain is built from TRBV9 and TRBJ1-1, with 7 bases lining up with TRBD1. CDR1 SGDLS and CDR2 YYNGEE come from the germline V gene. The CDR3 contains 16 residues. After removal of 0 bases from V and 1 base from J, the junction contained 6 bases not matched to a gene. The CDR3 here is CASSVAVDRENTEAFF. CDR3 coding DNA: TGTGCCAGCAGCGTAGCGGTTGACAGGGAGAACACTGAAGCTTTCTTT.

The gene calls are TRBV6-5 and TRBJ2-1; 7 nucleotides match TRBD2. The CDR3 runs 14 residues. V was clipped by 5 bases and J by 2 bases; unmatched bases: 3. CDR1 and CDR2 from the germline V gene are MNHEY and SVGAGI. The CDR3 DNA follows: TGTGCCAGCAGTCGGGGGGATACCTACAATGAGCAGTTCTTC. It codes for CASSRGDTYNEQFF.

The chain recombines TRBV18 with TRBJ1-2; 8 bases are shared with TRBD1. Losses at the gene ends were 2 bases for V and 7 bases for J; bases not matched to a gene: 12. Germline V gene lookup returns CDR1 KGHSH and CDR2 LQKENI. CDR3 size: 16 residues. For the CDR3, the DNA is TGTGCCAGCTCACCAGCGGACAGGGCCTACGCTGGTGGCTACACCTTC. It encodes CASSPADRAYAGGYTF. Looking up the rest from reference TRBV18 and TRBJ1-2 gives the full variable domain: NAGVMQNPRHLVRRRGQEARLRCSPMKGHSHVYWYRQLPEEGLKFMVYLQKENIIDESGMPKERFSAEFPKEGPSILRIQQVVRGDSAAYFCASSPADRAYAGGYTFGSGTRLTVV.

The CDR3 here is CASSRLGLAGLKETQYF. DNA of the CDR3: TGTGCCAGCAGCCGCTTGGGACTAGCGGGGTTAAAAGAGACCCAGTACTTC. The chain couples TRBV9 to TRBJ2-5, with 13 bases matching TRBD2. There are 17 residues in the CDR3. CDR1 is SGDLS, CDR2 YYNGEE, per germline. The J segment lost 3 bases and the V segment lost 4 bases, leaving 9 bases of the junction unmatched.

The chain couples TRBV5-6 to TRBJ1-6; tentatively, D is TRBD1 (5 bases). CDR1 and CDR2 from the germline V gene are SGHDT and YYEEEE. Trimming left V 0 bases short and J 5 bases short, with 9 bases between. The CDR3 covers 15 residues. CDR3 amino acids: CASSLGGGDNSPLHF. CDR3 in DNA: TGTGCCAGCAGCTTGGGCGGGGGAGATAATTCACCCCTCCACTTT.

The genes are TRBV27 and TRBJ2-7; a weak D match, TRBD2 (5 bases). Germline CDR1 and CDR2: MNHEY and SMNVEV (reference sequence). CDR3 length: 15 residues. Trimming removed 0 bases at V and 3 bases at J, with 12 bases between. The CDR3 coding sequence is TGTGCCAGCAGTTTATCGCGGCGGGCGCTCTACGAGCAGTACTTC. Protein: CASSLSRRALYEQYF.

The DNA for the CDR3 is TGTGCCAGCACTTCCTACGGGACATATAGCAATCAGCCCCAGCATTTT. It translates to CASTSYGTYSNQPQHF. The J gene is TRBJ1-5, the V gene TRBV11-2, with TRBD1 as a possible D gene (6 bases). V gave up 7 bases and J gave up 0 bases, with 16 bases separating them. The CDR3 length is 16 residues. Germline V gene sequence: CDR1 SGHAT, CDR2 FQNNGV.